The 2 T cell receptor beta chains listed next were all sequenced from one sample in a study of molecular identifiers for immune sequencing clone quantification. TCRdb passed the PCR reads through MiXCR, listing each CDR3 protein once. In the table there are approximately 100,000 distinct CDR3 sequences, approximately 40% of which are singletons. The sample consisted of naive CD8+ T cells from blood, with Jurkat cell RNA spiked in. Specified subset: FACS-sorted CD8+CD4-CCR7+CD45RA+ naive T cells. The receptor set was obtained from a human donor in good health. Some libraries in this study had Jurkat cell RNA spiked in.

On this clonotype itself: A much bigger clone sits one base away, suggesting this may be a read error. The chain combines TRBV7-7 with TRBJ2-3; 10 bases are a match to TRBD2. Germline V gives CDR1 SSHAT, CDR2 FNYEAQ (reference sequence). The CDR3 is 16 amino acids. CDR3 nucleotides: TGTGCTAGCAGCATAGAGCTAGCGGGAGTTTATAATACGCAGTATTTT. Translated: CASSIELAGVYNTQYF.

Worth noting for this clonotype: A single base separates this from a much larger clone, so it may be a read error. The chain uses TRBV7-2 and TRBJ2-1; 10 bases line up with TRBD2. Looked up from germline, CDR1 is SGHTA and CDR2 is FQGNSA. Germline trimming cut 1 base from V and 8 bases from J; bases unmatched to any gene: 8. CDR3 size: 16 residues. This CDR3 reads CASSLESSGRWHEQFF. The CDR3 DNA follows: TGTGCCAGCAGCTTAGAGTCTAGCGGGAGATGGCATGAGCAGTTCTTC.